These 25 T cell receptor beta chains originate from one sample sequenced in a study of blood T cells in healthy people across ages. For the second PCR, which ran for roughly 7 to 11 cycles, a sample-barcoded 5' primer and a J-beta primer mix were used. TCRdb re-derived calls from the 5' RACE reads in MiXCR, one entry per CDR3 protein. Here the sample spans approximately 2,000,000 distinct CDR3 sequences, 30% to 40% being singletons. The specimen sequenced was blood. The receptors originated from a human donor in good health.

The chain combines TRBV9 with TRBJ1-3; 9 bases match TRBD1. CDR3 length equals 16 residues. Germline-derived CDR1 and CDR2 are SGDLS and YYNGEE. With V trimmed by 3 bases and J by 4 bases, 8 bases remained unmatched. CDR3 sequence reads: CASSGGQGSRGNTIYF. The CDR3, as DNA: TGTGCCAGCAGCGGAGGACAGGGGAGTAGGGGAAACACCATATATTTT.

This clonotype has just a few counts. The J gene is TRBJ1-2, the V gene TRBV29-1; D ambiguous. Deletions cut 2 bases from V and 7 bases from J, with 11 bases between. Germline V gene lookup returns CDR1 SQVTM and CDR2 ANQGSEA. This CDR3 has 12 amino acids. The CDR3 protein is CSVEREASGYTF. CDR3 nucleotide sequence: TGCAGCGTTGAACGGGAGGCTAGTGGCTACACCTTC.

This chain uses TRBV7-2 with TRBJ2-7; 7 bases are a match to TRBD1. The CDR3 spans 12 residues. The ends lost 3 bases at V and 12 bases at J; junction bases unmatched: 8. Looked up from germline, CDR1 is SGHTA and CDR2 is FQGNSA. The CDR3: CASSFIGGAPYF. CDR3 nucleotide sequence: TGTGCCAGCAGCTTTATAGGGGGCGCACCGTACTTC. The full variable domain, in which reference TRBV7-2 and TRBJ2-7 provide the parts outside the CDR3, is GAGVSQSPSNKVTEKGKDVELRCDPISGHTALYWYRQSLGQGLEFLIYFQGNSAPDKSGLPSDRFSAERTGGSVSTLTIQRTQQEDSAVYLCASSFIGGAPYFGPGTRLTVT.

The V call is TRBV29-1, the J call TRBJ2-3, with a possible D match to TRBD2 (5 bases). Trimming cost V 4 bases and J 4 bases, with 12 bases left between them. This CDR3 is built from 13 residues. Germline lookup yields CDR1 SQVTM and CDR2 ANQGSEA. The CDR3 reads CSVGTRVADTQYF. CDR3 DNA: TGCAGCGTTGGTACTAGGGTTGCAGATACGCAGTATTTT.

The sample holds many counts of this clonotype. CDR3 DNA: TGTGCCAGCAGTTTGTGGCGGGGGAGCTCCTACAATGAGCAGTTCTTC. Its protein product is CASSLWRGSSYNEQFF. The gene calls are TRBV28 and TRBJ2-1; the match to TRBD2 covers 7 bases. V gave up 3 bases and J gave up 0 bases; unmatched junction bases: 5. The CDR3 has 16 amino acids. Germline V gene lookup returns CDR1 MDHEN and CDR2 SYDVKM.

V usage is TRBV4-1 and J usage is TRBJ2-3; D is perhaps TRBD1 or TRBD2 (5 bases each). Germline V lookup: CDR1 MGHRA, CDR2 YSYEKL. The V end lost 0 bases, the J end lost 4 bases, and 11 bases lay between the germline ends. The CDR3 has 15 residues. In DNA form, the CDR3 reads TGCGCCAGCAGCCAAGATTACGGGGCAGCAGATACGCAGTATTTT. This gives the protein CASSQDYGAADTQYF.

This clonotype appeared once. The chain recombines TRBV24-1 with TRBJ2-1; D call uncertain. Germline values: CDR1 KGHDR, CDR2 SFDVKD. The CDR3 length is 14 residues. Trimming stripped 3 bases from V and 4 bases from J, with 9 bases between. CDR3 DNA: TGTGCCACCAGTGATGTCGCCGGGTACAATGAGCAGTTCTTC. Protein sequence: CATSDVAGYNEQFF.

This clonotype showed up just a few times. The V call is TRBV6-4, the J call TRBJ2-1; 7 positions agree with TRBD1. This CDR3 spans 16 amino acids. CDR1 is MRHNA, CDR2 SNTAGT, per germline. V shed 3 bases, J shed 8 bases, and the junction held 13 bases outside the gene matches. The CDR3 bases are TGTGCCAGCAGTGAAAAGGGGCAGGGGGATCTCGATGAGCAGTTCTTC. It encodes CASSEKGQGDLDEQFF.

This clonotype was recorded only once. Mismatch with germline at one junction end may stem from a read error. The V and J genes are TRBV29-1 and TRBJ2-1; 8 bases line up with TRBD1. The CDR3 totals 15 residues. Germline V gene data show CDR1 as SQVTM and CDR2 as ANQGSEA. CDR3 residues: CSVEIGSGGYDEQFF. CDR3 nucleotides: TGCAGCGTTGAAATTGGGTCAGGGGGCTACGATGAGCAGTTCTTC.

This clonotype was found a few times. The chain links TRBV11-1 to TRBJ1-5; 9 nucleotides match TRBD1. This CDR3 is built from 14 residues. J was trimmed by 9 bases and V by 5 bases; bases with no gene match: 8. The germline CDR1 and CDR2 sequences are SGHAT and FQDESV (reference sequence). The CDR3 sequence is CASSRTGGSGPQHF. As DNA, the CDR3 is TGTGCCAGCAGCAGAACAGGGGGCTCGGGGCCCCAGCATTTT.

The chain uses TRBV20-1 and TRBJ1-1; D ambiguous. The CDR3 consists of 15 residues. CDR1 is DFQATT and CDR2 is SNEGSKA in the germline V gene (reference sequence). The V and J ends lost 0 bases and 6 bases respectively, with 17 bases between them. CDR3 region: CSARDRREPYSEAFF. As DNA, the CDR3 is TGCAGTGCTAGAGATCGGCGGGAGCCCTATTCTGAAGCTTTCTTT.

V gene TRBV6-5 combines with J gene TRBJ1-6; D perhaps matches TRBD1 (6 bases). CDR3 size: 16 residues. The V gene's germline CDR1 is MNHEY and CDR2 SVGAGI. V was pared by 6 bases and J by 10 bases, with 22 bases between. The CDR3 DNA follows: TGTGCCAGCAGGCTCGTGAGGGGGGAACTGTGGTCACCCCTCCACTTT. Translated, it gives CASRLVRGELWSPLHF.

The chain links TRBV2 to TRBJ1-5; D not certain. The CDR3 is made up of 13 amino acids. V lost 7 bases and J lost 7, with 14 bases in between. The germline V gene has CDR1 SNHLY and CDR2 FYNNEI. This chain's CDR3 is CASKGEQLQPQHF. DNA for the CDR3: TGTGCCAGCAAGGGAGAACAGTTGCAGCCCCAGCATTTT. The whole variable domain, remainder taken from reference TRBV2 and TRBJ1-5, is EPEVTQTPSHQVTQMGQEVILRCVPISNHLYFYWYRQILGQKVEFLVSFYNNEISEKSEIFDDQFSVERPDGSNFTLKIRSTKLEDSAMYFCASKGEQLQPQHFGDGTRLSIL.

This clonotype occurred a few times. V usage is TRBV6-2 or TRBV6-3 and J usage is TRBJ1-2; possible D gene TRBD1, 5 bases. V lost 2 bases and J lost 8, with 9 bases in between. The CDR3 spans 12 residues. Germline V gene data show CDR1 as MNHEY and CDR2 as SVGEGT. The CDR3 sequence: CASSYPDIGYTF. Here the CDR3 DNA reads TGTGCCAGCAGTTACCCGGACATCGGCTACACCTTC.

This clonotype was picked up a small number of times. CDR3 nucleotides: TGTGCCAGCAGCAAAAAAAGGGAGAATGATGGCAATCAGCCCCAGCATTTT. Residues: CASSKKRENDGNQPQHF. This chain links TRBV21-1 with TRBJ1-5. TRBV21-1 is given as a pseudogene. The CDR3 runs 17 residues.

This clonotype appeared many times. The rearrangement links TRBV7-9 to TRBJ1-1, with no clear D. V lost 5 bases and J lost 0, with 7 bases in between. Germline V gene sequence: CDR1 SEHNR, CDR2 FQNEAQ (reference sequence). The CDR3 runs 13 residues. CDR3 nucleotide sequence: TGTGCCAGCAGCCCACCGATGAACACTGAAGCTTTCTTT. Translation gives CASSPPMNTEAFF.

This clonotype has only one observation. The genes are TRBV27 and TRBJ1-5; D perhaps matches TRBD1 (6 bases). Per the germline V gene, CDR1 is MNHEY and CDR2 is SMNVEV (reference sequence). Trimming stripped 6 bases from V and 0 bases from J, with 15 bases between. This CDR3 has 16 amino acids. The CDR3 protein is CASRDRNSNSNQPQHF. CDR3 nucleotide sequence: TGTGCCAGCAGGGACAGAAATAGTAATAGCAATCAGCCCCAGCATTTT.

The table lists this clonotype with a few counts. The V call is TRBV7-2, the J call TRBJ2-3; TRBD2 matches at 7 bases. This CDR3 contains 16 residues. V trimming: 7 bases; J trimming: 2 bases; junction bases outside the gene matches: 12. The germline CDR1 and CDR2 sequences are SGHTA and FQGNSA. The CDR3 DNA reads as TGTGCCAGCACTCTTGGGGGGGTCCTAATCACAGATACGCAGTATTTT. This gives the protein CASTLGGVLITDTQYF. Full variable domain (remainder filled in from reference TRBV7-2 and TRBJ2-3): GAGVSQSPSNKVTEKGKDVELRCDPISGHTALYWYRQSLGQGLEFLIYFQGNSAPDKSGLPSDRFSAERTGGSVSTLTIQRTQQEDSAVYLCASTLGGVLITDTQYFGPGTRLTVL.

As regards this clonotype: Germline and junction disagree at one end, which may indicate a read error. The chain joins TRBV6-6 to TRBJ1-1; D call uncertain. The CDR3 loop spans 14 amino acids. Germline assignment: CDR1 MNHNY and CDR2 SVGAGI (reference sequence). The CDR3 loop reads CARRNPTLNTEAFF. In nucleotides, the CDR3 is TGTGCCCGCAGAAACCCAACATTGAACACTGAAGCTTTCTTT.

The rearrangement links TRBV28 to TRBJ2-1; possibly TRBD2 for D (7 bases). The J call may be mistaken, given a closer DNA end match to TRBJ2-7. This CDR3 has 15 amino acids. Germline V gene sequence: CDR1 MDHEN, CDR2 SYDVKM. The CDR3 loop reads CASSRRGGTYNEQYF. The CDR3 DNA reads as TGTGCCAGCAGTCGAAGGGGGGGAACCTACAATGAGCAGTACTTC.

This CDR3 reads CASSQDYSRSTGELFF. CDR3 sequence (DNA): TGCGCCAGCAGCCAAGATTATTCTAGAAGCACCGGGGAGCTGTTTTTT. The V call is TRBV4-3, the J call TRBJ2-2, with unresolved D. The germline CDR1 and CDR2 sequences are LGHNA and YSLEER. V was clipped by 0 bases and J by 4 bases, with 12 bases between them. The length of the CDR3 is 16 residues.

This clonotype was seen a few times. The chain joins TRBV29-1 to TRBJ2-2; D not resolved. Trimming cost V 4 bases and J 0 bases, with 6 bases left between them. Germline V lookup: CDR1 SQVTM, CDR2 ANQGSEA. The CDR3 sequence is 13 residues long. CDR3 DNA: TGCAGCGTTGTGCAAACGAACACCGGGGAGCTGTTTTTT. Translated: CSVVQTNTGELFF.

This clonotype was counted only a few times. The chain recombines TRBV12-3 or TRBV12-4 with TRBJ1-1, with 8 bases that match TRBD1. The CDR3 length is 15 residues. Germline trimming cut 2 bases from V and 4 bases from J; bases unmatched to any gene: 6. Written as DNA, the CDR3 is TGTGCCAGCAGTTTAAGGACAGGGTGGAGCACTGAAGCTTTCTTT. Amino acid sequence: CASSLRTGWSTEAFF.

The CDR3 here is CASKSPGGETQYF. For the CDR3, the DNA is TGTGCCAGCAAGAGCCCGGGAGGAGAGACCCAGTACTTC. The chain combines TRBV6-1 with TRBJ2-4; 7 bases match TRBD2. The J call is uncertain, as TRBJ2-5 better fits the DNA end. The germline V gene encodes CDR1 MNHNS and CDR2 SASEGT. CDR3 length equals 13 residues.

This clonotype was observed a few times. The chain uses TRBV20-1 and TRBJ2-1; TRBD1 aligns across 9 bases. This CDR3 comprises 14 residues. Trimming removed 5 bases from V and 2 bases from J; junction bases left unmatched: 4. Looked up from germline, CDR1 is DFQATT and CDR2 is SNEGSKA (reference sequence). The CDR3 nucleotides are TGCAGTGCTGACAGGGGGGTGGCCTACAATGAGCAGTTCTTC. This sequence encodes CSADRGVAYNEQFF.